This TCR beta chain appears in the sequencing data of a study of a mutant IDH1 vaccine in newly diagnosed glioma. Study conclusions and caveats: Pseudoprogression apparently tracked independently of changes in top peripheral T cell clonotypes.

Germline CDR1 and CDR2: SEHNR and FQNEAQ (reference sequence). The CDR3 loop spans 14 amino acids. With 6 bases clipped from V and 3 bases from J, the junction kept 2 bases outside the gene matches. TCRdb's copy holds only in-frame clones and misses some; the assay was immunoSEQ multiplex PCR. The table lists approximately 44,000 clones, 70% to 80% of them singletons. Worth noting for this clone: Its antigen remains unknown.

The sample's time point: week 35, safety follow-up. In the vaccine, a single dose held 300 ug of the mutant IDH1 20-mer peptide, along with topical imiquimod. In every donor, the tumor was a new WHO grade 3 or 4 IDH1-mutant, ATRX-lost astrocytoma. The chain uses TRBV7-9 and TRBJ2-1; 10 bases are a match to TRBD2. Sequenced material: PBMCs, taken from a glioma patient whose treatment included an IDH1 peptide vaccine. The sequence was obtained from a man aged 35 to 55 with glioma. Here the CDR3 DNA reads TGTGCCAGCAGAATAGCGGGAGGCTACAATGAGCAGTTCTTC. Protein product: CASRIAGGYNEQFF.